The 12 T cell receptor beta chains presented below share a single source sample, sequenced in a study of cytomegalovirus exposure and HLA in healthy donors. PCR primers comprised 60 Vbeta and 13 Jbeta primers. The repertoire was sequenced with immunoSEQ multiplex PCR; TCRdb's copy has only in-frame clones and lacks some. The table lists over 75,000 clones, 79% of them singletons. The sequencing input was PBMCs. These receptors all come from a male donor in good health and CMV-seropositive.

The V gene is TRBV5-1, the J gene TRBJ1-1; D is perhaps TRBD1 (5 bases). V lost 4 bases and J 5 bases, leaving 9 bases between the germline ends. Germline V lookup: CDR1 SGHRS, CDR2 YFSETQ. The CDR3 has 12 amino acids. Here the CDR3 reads CASSRGGTEAFF. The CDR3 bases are TGCGCCAGCAGCCGCGGGGGGACTGAAGCTTTCTTT.

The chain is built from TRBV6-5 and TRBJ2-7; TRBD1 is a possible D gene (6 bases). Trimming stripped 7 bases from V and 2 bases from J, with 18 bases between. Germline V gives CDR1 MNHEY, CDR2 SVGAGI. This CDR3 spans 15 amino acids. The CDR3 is CASTPSQGFPYEQYF. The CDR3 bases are TGTGCCAGCACCCCCAGCCAGGGGTTTCCCTACGAGCAGTACTTC.

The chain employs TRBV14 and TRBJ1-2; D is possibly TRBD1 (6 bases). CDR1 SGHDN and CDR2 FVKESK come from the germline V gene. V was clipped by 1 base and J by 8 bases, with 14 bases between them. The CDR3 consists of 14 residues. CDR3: CASSQAGDLLGYTF. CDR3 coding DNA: TGTGCCAGCAGCCAAGCAGGGGATTTGCTAGGCTACACCTTC.

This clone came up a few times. CDR3: CAWSVSGNYGYTF. CDR3 bases: TGTGCCTGGTCGGTCTCGGGTAACTATGGCTACACCTTC. This chain links TRBV30 with TRBJ1-2; D gene ambiguous. The CDR3 length is 13 residues. Trimming shortened V by 5 bases and J by 1 base, and 11 bases separated the two germline ends. Germline-derived CDR1 and CDR2 are GTSNPN and SVGIG (reference sequence).

CDR3 loop: CASSQRGIADTQYF. CDR3 DNA sequence: TGTGCCAGTAGTCAGCGGGGGATCGCAGATACGCAGTATTTT. The chain combines TRBV19 with TRBJ2-3; 8 bases agree with TRBD2. The germline V gene encodes CDR1 LNHDA and CDR2 SQIVND (reference sequence). The V gene end was trimmed by 5 bases and the J gene end by 4 bases; junction bases not matched to a gene: 5. The CDR3 contains 14 residues.

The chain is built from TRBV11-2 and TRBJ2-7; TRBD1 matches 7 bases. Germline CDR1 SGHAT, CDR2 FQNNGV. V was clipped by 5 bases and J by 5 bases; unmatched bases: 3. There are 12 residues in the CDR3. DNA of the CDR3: TGTGCCAGCAGCCTCGACAGGGACGAGCAGTACTTC. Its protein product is CASSLDRDEQYF.

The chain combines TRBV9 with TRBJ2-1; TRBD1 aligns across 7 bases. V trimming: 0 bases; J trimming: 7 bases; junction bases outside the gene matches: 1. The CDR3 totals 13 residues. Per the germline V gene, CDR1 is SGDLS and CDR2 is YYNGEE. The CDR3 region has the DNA TGTGCCAGCAGCGTAGTACAGGGGAATGAGCAGTTCTTC. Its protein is CASSVVQGNEQFF. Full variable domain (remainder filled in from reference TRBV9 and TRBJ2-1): DSGVTQTPKHLITATGQRVTLRCSPRSGDLSVYWYQQSLDQGLQFLIQYYNGEERAKGNILERFSAQQFPDLHSELNLSSLELGDSALYFCASSVVQGNEQFFGPGTRLTVL.

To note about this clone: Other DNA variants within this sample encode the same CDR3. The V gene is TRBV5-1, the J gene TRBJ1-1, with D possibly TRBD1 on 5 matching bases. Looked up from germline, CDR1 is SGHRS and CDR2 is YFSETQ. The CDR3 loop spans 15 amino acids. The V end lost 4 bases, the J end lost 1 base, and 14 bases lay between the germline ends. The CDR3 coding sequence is TGCGCCAGCAGCGGAGGGACGGCCACGAACACTGAAGCTTTCTTT. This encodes CASSGGTATNTEAFF.

CDR3 amino acids: CAWSQGAGYGYTF. CDR3 coding DNA: TGTGCCTGGAGTCAGGGGGCGGGCTATGGCTACACCTTC. The rearrangement links TRBV30 to TRBJ1-2; 8 bases are shared with TRBD1. The CDR3 extends over 13 amino acids. From germline, CDR1 is GTSNPN and CDR2 SVGIG (reference sequence). V shed 2 bases, J shed 4 bases, and the junction held 3 bases outside the gene matches. Filled out from reference TRBV30 and TRBJ1-2, the complete variable domain reads SQTIHQWPATLVQPVGSPLSLECTVEGTSNPNLYWYRQAAGRGLQLLFYSVGIGQISSEVPQNLSASRPQDRQFILSSKKLLLSDSGFYLCAWSQGAGYGYTFGSGTRLTVV.

This chain's CDR3 is CASSPQIGGFLGTQYF. CDR3 nucleotides: TGTGCCAGCAGCCCACAGATTGGCGGGTTCCTGGGGACCCAGTACTTC. The chain carries TRBV9 and TRBJ2-5; D is perhaps TRBD2 (5 bases). The CDR3 runs to 16 residues. V shed 4 bases and J shed 7 bases, with 23 bases lying between them. The germline CDR1 and CDR2 sequences are SGDLS and YYNGEE.

The CDR3 DNA is TGTGCCAGCAGTGCCGACAACGGAAACACCATATATTTT. This sequence encodes CASSADNGNTIYF. The chain couples TRBV2 to TRBJ1-3, with unresolved D. This CDR3 has 13 residues. V lost 4 bases and J lost 4, with 8 bases in between. Germline-derived CDR1 and CDR2 are SNHLY and FYNNEI.

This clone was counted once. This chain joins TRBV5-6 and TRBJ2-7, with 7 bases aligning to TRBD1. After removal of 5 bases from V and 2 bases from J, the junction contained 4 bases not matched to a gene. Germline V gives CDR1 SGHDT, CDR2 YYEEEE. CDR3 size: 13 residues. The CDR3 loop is CASSRDSTYEQYF. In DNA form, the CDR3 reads TGTGCCAGCAGTCGGGACAGTACCTACGAGCAGTACTTC.